These 21 T cell receptor beta chains came from one sample sequenced in a study of cytomegalovirus exposure and HLA in healthy donors. Vbeta (60) and Jbeta (13) primers were used in the PCR. Sequencing used immunoSEQ multiplex PCR; TCRdb keeps in-frame clones, though not all of them. The sample records some 200,000 clones, 80% to 85% being singletons. The sequenced material came from PBMCs. Receptor source: a woman aged 45-65 years in good health and CMV-seropositive.

V and J are TRBV9 and TRBJ2-5, with D perhaps TRBD2 (6 bases). The CDR3 consists of 13 residues. V lost 0 bases and J lost 5, with 8 bases in between. CDR1 SGDLS and CDR2 YYNGEE come from the germline V gene. This chain's CDR3 is CASSVGTTETQYF. CDR3 coding DNA: TGTGCCAGCAGCGTAGGGACTACGGAGACCCAGTACTTC.

The V call is TRBV10-3, the J call TRBJ2-7; a weak D match, TRBD1 (7 bases). CDR3 length equals 14 residues. Germline-derived CDR1 and CDR2 are ENHRY and SYGVKD. V was cut by 6 bases and J by 6 bases, with 18 bases left in between. CDR3 in amino acids: CAISDREEGGEQYF. The CDR3 coding sequence is TGTGCCATCAGCGACAGGGAGGAAGGCGGCGAGCAGTACTTC.

The chain employs TRBV7-6 and TRBJ2-3; possible D gene TRBD1, 6 bases. Germline loops: CDR1 SGHVS, CDR2 FNYEAQ. The CDR3 covers 13 residues. V was clipped by 2 bases and J by 5 bases, with 8 bases between them. CDR3: CASSLQGIDTQYF. CDR3 DNA: TGTGCCAGCAGCTTACAGGGGATAGATACGCAGTATTTT. Full variable domain (rest looked up from reference TRBV7-6 and TRBJ2-3): GAGVSQSPRYKVTKRGQDVALRCDPISGHVSLYWYRQALGQGPEFLTYFNYEAQQDKSGLPNDRFSAERPEGSISTLTIQRTEQRDSAMYRCASSLQGIDTQYFGPGTRLTVL.

V usage is TRBV18 and J usage is TRBJ1-1; no clear D. The CDR3 spans 13 residues. Trimming shortened V by 4 bases and J by 0 bases, and 6 bases separated the two germline ends. Germline V lookup: CDR1 KGHSH, CDR2 LQKENI. DNA for the CDR3: TGTGCCAGCTCACAGGACTTGAACACTGAAGCTTTCTTT. This encodes CASSQDLNTEAFF.

The chain is built from TRBV6-5 and TRBJ1-1, with D unclear. The CDR3 spans 16 residues. V was pared by 3 bases and J by 0 bases, with 14 bases between. The germline V gene has CDR1 MNHEY and CDR2 SVGAGI. The chain's CDR3 is CASSYISNLMNTEAFF. The CDR3 bases are TGTGCCAGCAGTTATATTTCGAACCTAATGAACACTGAAGCTTTCTTT.

The gene calls are TRBV6-5 and TRBJ1-2; the match to TRBD1 covers 8 bases. The CDR3 runs to 14 residues. Per the germline V gene, CDR1 is MNHEY and CDR2 is SVGAGI. The V and J ends lost 6 bases and 8 bases, in that order; junction bases with no gene match: 11. Written as DNA, the CDR3 is TGTGCCAGCAGCATGACAGGGGTTGGACAAGGCTACACCTTC. This encodes CASSMTGVGQGYTF.

The gene calls are TRBV2 and TRBJ2-1; 12 bases align to TRBD1. J was trimmed by 7 bases and V by 8 bases; bases with no gene match: 9. Germline-derived CDR1 and CDR2 are SNHLY and FYNNEI. The length of the CDR3 is 15 residues. The CDR3, as DNA: TGTGCCAGCGGAGGGGGACAGGGGGCGGAAAATGAGCAGTTCTTC. It specifies CASGGGQGAENEQFF. The full variable domain, its missing parts supplied by reference TRBV2 and TRBJ2-1, is EPEVTQTPSHQVTQMGQEVILRCVPISNHLYFYWYRQILGQKVEFLVSFYNNEISEKSEIFDDQFSVERPDGSNFTLKIRSTKLEDSAMYFCASGGGQGAENEQFFGPGTRLTVL.

The chain couples TRBV18 to TRBJ2-3, with 7 bases aligning to TRBD2. The CDR3 runs 15 residues. After removal of 3 bases from V and 3 bases from J, the junction contained 6 bases not matched to a gene. Germline V CDR1 and CDR2: KGHSH, LQKENI. CDR3 in DNA: TGTGCCAGCTCACCCTCCCTAGCGGAAACAGATACGCAGTATTTT. Its translation is CASSPSLAETDTQYF. The complete variable domain, with remaining parts taken from reference TRBV18 and TRBJ2-3, reads NAGVMQNPRHLVRRRGQEARLRCSPMKGHSHVYWYRQLPEEGLKFMVYLQKENIIDESGMPKERFSAEFPKEGPSILRIQQVVRGDSAAYFCASSPSLAETDTQYFGPGTRLTVL.

V gene TRBV11-2 combines with J gene TRBJ2-5; no firm D call. CDR3 length equals 14 residues. The germline V gene has CDR1 SGHAT and CDR2 FQNNGV. Trimming removed 1 base from V and 5 bases from J, with 11 bases in between. CDR3: CASSLGPSRETQYF. The CDR3 nucleotides read TGTGCCAGCAGCTTAGGTCCGAGTCGGGAGACCCAGTACTTC.

The chain is built from TRBV6-5 and TRBJ2-2; a weak D match, TRBD1 (6 bases). In germline, CDR1 is MNHEY, CDR2 SVGAGI. The V gene lost 0 bases and the J gene lost 8 bases, with 16 bases spanning the gap. The CDR3 has 16 residues. This CDR3 reads CASSYSAAGARGELFF. The CDR3 region has the DNA TGTGCCAGCAGTTACTCAGCGGCAGGGGCTCGGGGGGAGCTGTTTTTT.

CDR3 bases: TGTGCCAGCAGTTTCCAGGGGGCAAGGGAGACCCAGTACTTC. Translated: CASSFQGARETQYF. The chain employs TRBV27 and TRBJ2-5, with TRBD1 matching over 8 bases. Germline values: CDR1 MNHEY, CDR2 SMNVEV (reference sequence). V was clipped by 3 bases and J by 5 bases; unmatched bases: 5. This CDR3 comprises 14 residues.

The CDR3 DNA reads as TGTGCCAGCTCACCTCCGGGACTAGCAACAGATACGCAGTATTTT. This encodes CASSPPGLATDTQYF. V is TRBV18 and J is TRBJ2-3; 9 bases fit TRBD2. The germline V gene encodes CDR1 KGHSH and CDR2 LQKENI. The CDR3 extends over 15 amino acids. V shed 3 bases and J 3 bases; nucleotides not matched to a gene: 4.

The V call is TRBV19, the J call TRBJ2-3; tentative D call: TRBD2 (7 bases). CDR3 length: 16 amino acids. With 7 bases removed from V and 2 bases from J, the gap between germline ends came to 19 bases. The germline V gene has CDR1 LNHDA and CDR2 SQIVND (reference sequence). The CDR3 nucleotides are TGTGCCAGTAAGGGGTGGGGGGGCGCGGACACAGATACGCAGTATTTT. Translated: CASKGWGGADTDTQYF.

This chain uses TRBV28 with TRBJ2-7; 8 bases match TRBD1. Looked up from germline, CDR1 is MDHEN and CDR2 is SYDVKM. The CDR3 is made up of 15 amino acids. After removal of 6 bases from V and 1 base from J, the junction contained 8 bases not matched to a gene. CDR3 region: CASRSGQGGSYEQYF. The CDR3 DNA reads as TGTGCCAGCAGATCAGGACAGGGCGGGTCCTACGAGCAGTACTTC.

The rearrangement links TRBV11-2 to TRBJ2-7, with D unresolved. The CDR3 covers 14 residues. The V end was cut by 7 bases, the J end by 2 bases, with 15 bases between. The germline gives CDR1 SGHAT, CDR2 FQNNGV. CDR3: CASNIGARAYEQYF. The CDR3, as DNA: TGTGCCAGCAATATAGGAGCCAGAGCCTACGAGCAGTACTTC. The complete variable domain, with remaining parts taken from reference TRBV11-2 and TRBJ2-7, reads EAGVAQSPRYKIIEKRQSVAFWCNPISGHATLYWYQQILGQGPKLLIQFQNNGVVDDSQLPKDRFSAERLKGVDSTLKIQPAKLEDSAVYLCASNIGARAYEQYFGPGTRLTVT.

The rearrangement links TRBV7-2 to TRBJ2-6; maybe TRBD2 (5 bases). The germline V gene encodes CDR1 SGHTA and CDR2 FQGNSA. This CDR3 spans 16 amino acids. V was shortened by 2 bases and J by 2 bases, with 10 bases between the two germline ends. The chain's CDR3 is CASSLFGGPGANVLTF. The DNA for the CDR3 is TGTGCCAGCAGCTTATTTGGAGGACCTGGGGCCAACGTCCTGACTTTC.

The CDR3 spells CASSFRSGVPGANVLTF. As DNA, the CDR3 is TGTGCCAGCAGTTTCCGGAGCGGGGTCCCTGGGGCCAACGTCCTGACTTTC. The chain links TRBV28 to TRBJ2-6; TRBD2 aligns across 7 bases. This CDR3 comprises 17 residues. With 3 bases clipped from V and 2 bases from J, the junction kept 7 bases outside the gene matches. Per the germline V gene, CDR1 is MDHEN and CDR2 is SYDVKM.

This clone was observed a few times. The rearrangement joins TRBV29-1 to TRBJ2-3, with TRBD2 matching 14 bases. V lost 6 bases and J lost 2; bases outside the gene matches: 10. CDR1 is SQVTM and CDR2 is ANQGSEA in the germline V gene. CDR3 length: 17 amino acids. CDR3 in DNA: TGCAGCGTCGGACTAGCGGGGGGAACCTCAACCACAGATACGCAGTATTTT. Translated, it gives CSVGLAGGTSTTDTQYF.

The chain carries TRBV5-1 and TRBJ2-3; perhaps TRBD1 as D (5 bases). V gave up 4 bases and J gave up 5 bases, with 8 bases separating them. The CDR3 contains 12 residues. Germline V gives CDR1 SGHRS, CDR2 YFSETQ. The CDR3 nucleotides read TGCGCCAGCAGCGGGGCCTTAGATACGCAGTATTTT. It translates to CASSGALDTQYF.

The chain combines TRBV28 with TRBJ1-5; 8 bases are a match to TRBD1. The junction had 5 bases not matched to a gene; V was cut back by 4 bases and J by 3 bases. This CDR3 has 15 residues. Germline CDR1 reads MDHEN; CDR2 reads SYDVKM. The CDR3 spells CASSSNRGNNQPQHF. In DNA form, the CDR3 reads TGTGCCAGCAGTTCTAACAGGGGGAACAATCAGCCCCAGCATTTT. Variable domain in full (rest from reference TRBV28 and TRBJ1-5): DVKVTQSSRYLVKRTGEKVFLECVQDMDHENMFWYRQDPGLGLRLIYFSYDVKMKEKGDIPEGYSVSREKKERFSLILESASTNQTSMYLCASSSNRGNNQPQHFGDGTRLSIL.

V gene TRBV7-2 combines with J gene TRBJ2-5; TRBD2 aligns across 9 bases. Trimming cost V 5 bases and J 4 bases; bases outside gene matches: 5. CDR3 size: 14 residues. CDR1 is SGHTA and CDR2 is FQGNSA in the germline V gene. Here the CDR3 DNA reads TGTGCCAGCAGCATGCGCGGGAGGGTAGAGACCCAGTACTTC. Protein sequence: CASSMRGRVETQYF.